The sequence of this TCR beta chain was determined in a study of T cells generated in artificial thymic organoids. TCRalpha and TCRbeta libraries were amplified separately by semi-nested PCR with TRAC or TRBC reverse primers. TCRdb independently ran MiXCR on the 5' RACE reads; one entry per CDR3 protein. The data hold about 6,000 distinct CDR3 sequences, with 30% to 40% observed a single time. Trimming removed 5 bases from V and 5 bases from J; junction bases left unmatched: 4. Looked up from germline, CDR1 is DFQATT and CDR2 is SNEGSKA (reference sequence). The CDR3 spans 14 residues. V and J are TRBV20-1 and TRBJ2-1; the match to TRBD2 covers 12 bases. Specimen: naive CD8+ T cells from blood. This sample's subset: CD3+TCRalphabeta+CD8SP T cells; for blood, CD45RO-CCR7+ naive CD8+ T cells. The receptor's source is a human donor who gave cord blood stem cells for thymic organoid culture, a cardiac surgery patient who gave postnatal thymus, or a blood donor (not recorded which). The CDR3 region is CSAGTSGGNNEQFF. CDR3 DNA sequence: TGCAGTGCTGGCACTAGCGGGGGGAACAATGAGCAGTTCTTC.